Here is one T cell receptor beta chain with its context. Antigen: not known. Here immunoSEQ multiplex PCR was the method, and the copy in TCRdb shows in-frame clones only, minus some. The repertoire has about 50,000 clones, 75% to 90% of them found once; the top ten carry approximately 15%. The data are from a study of OX40 agonist ivuxolimab in advanced cancers. This CDR3 spans 15 amino acids. Germline lookup yields CDR1 LNHDA and CDR2 SQIVND (reference sequence). The V gene lost 7 bases and the J gene lost 7 bases, with 19 bases spanning the gap. Whole-study findings and limits: Mean expanded clone counts were higher in CD8+ than CD4+ T cells.

The chain joins TRBV19 to TRBJ2-2; the D gene is possibly TRBD1 (7 bases). The sequenced sample was CD4+ or CD8+ T cells sorted from blood, obtained in a trial of the OX40 agonist ivuxolimab. This TCR was sampled from an adult with an advanced solid tumor such as melanoma, head and neck, liver or kidney cancer. The CDR3 DNA follows: TGTGCCAGTACCCGACCCCAGGGGGGAGGCGGGGAGCTGTTTTTT. It specifies CASTRPQGGGGELFF. Supplemented by reference TRBV19 and TRBJ2-2, the full variable domain reads DGGITQSPKYLFRKEGQNVTLSCEQNLNHDAMYWYRQDPGQGLRLIYYSQIVNDFQKGDIAEGYSVSREKKESFPLTVTSAQKNPTAFYLCASTRPQGGGGELFFGEGSRLTVL.